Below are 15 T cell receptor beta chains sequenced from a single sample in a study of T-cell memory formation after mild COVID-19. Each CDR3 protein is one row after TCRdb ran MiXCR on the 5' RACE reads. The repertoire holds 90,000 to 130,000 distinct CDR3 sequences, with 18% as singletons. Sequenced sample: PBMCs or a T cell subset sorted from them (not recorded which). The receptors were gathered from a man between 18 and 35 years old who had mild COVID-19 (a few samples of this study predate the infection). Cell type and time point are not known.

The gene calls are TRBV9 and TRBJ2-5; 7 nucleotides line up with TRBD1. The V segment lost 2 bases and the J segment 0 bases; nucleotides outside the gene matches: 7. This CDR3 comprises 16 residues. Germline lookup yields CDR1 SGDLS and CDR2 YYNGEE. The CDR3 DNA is TGTGCCAGCAGCGTCGGACCCACAGGGGACCAAGAGACCCAGTACTTC. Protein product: CASSVGPTGDQETQYF.

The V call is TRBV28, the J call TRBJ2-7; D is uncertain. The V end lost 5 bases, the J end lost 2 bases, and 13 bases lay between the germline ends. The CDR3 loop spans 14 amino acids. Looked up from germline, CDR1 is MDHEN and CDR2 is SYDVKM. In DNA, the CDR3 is TGTGCCAGCAGTAGCCCCGTGGGAACCTACGAGCAGTACTTC. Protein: CASSSPVGTYEQYF.

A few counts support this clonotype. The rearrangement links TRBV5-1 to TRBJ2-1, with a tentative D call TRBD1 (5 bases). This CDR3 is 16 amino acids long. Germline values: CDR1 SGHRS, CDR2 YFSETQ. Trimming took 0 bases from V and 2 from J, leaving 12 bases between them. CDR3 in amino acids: CASSLAPGLPYNEQFF. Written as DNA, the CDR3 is TGCGCCAGCAGCTTGGCCCCAGGGCTTCCCTACAATGAGCAGTTCTTC.

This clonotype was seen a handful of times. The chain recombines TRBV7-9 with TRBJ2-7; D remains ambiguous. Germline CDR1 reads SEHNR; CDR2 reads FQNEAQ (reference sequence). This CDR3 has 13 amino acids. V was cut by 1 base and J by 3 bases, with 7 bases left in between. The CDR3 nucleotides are TGTGCCAGCAGCTTAGAGGGTTTCTACGAGCAGTACGTC. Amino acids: CASSLEGFYEQYV.

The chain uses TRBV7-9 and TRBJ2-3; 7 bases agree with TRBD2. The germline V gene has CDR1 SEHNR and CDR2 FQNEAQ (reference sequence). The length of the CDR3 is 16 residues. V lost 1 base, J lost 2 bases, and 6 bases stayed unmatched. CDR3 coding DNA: TGTGCCAGCAGCTTAGACGGAGCGGGGATCACAGATACGCAGTATTTT. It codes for CASSLDGAGITDTQYF.

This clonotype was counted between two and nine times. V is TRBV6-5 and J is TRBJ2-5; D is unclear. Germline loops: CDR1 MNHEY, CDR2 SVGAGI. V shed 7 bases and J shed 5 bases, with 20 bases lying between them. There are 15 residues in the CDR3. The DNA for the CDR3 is TGTGCCAGCACCGCGGTGGGGAATATTTGGGAGACCCAGTACTTC. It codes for CASTAVGNIWETQYF.

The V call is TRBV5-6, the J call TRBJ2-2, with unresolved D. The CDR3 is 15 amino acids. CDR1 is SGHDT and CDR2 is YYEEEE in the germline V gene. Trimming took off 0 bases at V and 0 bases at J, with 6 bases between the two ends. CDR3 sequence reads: CASSLGWSNTGELFF. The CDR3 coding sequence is TGTGCCAGCAGCTTGGGGTGGTCGAACACCGGGGAGCTGTTTTTT.

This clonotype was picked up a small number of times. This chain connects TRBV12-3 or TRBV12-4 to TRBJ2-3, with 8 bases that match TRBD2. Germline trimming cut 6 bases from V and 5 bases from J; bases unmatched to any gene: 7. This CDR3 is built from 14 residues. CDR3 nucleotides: TGTGCCAGCAGCCGGGGGGGCCTCCGAGATACGCAGTATTTT. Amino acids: CASSRGGLRDTQYF.

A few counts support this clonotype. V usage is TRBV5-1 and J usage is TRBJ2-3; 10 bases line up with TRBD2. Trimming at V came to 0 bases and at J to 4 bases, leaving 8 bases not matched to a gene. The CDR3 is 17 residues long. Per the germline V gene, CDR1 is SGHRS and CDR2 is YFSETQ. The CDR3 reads CASSLGVAGGRADTQYF. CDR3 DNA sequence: TGCGCCAGCAGCTTGGGCGTAGCGGGGGGCAGGGCAGATACGCAGTATTTT.

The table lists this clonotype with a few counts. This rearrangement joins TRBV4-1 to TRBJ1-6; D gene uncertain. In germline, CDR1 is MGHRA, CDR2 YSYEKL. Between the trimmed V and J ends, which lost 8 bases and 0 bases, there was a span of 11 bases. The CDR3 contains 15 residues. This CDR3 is CASGLGSSYNSPLHF. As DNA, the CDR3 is TGCGCCAGCGGTCTGGGGAGCTCCTATAATTCACCCCTCCACTTT.

CDR3 sequence (DNA): TGTGCCAGCAGCTTATTCCCGAAGGGGGCGAACACTGAAGCTTTCTTT. It encodes CASSLFPKGANTEAFF. The chain has TRBV7-9 and TRBJ1-1; TRBD1 aligns across 7 bases. This CDR3 is 16 amino acids long. The trim removed 2 bases at V and 1 base at J, leaving 7 bases unmatched. Germline values: CDR1 SEHNR, CDR2 FQNEAQ (reference sequence).

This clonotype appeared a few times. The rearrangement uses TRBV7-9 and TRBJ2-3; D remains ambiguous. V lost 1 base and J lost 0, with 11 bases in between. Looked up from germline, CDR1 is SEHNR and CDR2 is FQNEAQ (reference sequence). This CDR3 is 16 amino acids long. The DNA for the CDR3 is TGTGCCAGCAGCTTAGGCCGCCAGCCGAGCACAGATACGCAGTATTTT. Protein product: CASSLGRQPSTDTQYF.

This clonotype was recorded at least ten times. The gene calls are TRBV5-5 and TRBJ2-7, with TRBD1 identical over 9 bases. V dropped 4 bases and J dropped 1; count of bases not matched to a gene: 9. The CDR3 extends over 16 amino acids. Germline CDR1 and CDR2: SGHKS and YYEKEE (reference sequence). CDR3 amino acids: CASSGKPGQGSYEQYV. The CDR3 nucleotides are TGTGCCAGCAGCGGAAAACCGGGACAGGGTTCCTACGAGCAGTACGTC.

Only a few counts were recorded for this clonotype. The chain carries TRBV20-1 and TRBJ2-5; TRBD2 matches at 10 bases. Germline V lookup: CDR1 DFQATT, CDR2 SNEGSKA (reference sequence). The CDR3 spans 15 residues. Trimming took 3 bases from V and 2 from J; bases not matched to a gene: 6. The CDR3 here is CSARIAGGPQETQYF. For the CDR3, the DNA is TGCAGTGCTAGGATAGCGGGGGGACCACAAGAGACCCAGTACTTC.

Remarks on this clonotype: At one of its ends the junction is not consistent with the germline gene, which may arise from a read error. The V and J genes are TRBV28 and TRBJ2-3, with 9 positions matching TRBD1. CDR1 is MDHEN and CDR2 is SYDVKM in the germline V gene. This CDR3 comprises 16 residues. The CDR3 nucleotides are TGTGCCAGCCGTTTAGCAGGGGACAGGGAGTCAGATACGCAGTATTTT. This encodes CASRLAGDRESDTQYF.